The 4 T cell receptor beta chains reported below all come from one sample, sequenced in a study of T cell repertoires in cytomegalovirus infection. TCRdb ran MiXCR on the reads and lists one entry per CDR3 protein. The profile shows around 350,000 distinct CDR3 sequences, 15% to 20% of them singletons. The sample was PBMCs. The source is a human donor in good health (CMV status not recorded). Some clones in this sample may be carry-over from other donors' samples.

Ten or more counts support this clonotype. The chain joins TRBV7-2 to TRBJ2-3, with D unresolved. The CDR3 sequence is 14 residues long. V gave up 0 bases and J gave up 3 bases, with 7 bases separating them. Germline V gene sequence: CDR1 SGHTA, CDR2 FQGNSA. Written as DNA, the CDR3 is TGTGCCAGCAGCTTAGCGCCCTCAACAGATACGCAGTATTTT. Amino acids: CASSLAPSTDTQYF. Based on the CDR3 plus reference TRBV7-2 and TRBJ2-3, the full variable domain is GAGVSQSPSNKVTEKGKDVELRCDPISGHTALYWYRQSLGQGLEFLIYFQGNSAPDKSGLPSDRFSAERTGGSVSTLTIQRTQQEDSAVYLCASSLAPSTDTQYFGPGTRLTVL.

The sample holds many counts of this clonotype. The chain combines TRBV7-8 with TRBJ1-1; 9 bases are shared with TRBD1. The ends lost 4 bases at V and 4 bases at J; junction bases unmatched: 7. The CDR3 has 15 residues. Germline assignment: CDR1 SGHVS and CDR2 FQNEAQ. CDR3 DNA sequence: TGTGCCAGCAGCTCCCCACAGGGGGCGCCCACTGAAGCTTTCTTT. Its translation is CASSSPQGAPTEAFF.

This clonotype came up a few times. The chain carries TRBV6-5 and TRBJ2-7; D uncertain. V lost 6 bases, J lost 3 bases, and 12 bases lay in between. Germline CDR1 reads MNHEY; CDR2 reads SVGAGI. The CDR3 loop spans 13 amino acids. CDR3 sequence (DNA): TGTGCCAGCAGGGCCGTAGGTAACTACGAGCAGTACTTC. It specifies CASRAVGNYEQYF.

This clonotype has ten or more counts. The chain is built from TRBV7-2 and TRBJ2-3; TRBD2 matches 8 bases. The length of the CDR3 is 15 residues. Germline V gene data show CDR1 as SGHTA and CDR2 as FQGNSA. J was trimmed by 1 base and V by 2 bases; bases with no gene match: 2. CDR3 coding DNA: TGTGCCAGCAGCTTATTCGGGGGGGGCACAGATACGCAGTATTTT. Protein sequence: CASSLFGGGTDTQYF.